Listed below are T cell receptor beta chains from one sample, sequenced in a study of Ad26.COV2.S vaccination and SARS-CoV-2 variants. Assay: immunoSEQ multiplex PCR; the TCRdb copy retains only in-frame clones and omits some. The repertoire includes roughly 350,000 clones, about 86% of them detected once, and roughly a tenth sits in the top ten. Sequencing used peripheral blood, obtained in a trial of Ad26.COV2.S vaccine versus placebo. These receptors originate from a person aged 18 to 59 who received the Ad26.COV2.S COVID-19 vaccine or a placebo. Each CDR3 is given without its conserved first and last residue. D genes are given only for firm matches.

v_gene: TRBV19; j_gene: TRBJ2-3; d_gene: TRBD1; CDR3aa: AASDRRRDTQY
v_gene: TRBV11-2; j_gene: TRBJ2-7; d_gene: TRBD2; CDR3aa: ASSLGTSAYYEQY
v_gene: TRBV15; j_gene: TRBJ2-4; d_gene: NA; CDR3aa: ATSHEERAKNIQY
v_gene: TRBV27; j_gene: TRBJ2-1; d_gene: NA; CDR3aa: ASSSAGTLREQF
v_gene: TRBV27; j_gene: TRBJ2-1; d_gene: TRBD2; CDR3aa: ASSLFGGSSYNEQF
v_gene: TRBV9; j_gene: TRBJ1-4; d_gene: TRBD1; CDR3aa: ASSAGQGEEKLF
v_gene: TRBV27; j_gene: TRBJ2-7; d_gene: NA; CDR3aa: ASSLLNGAYEQY
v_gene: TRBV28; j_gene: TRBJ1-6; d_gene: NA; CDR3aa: ASRHPQSGISPLH
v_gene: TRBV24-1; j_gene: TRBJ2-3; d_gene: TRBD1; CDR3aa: ATSETGQGNTDTQY
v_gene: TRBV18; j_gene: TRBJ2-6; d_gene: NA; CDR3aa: ASSPPFNPPSGANVLT
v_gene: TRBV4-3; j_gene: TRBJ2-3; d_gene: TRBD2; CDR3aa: ASSRGGTSGEDTQY
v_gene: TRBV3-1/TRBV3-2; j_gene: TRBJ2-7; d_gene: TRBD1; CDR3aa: ASSQEPGQLLSYEQY
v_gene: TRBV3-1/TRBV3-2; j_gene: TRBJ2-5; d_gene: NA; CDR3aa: ASSQDPGRETQY
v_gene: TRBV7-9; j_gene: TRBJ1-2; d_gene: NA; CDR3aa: ASSQRQRTSKDGYT
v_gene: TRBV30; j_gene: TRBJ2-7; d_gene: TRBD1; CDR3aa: AWRKGYDRGHSYEQY
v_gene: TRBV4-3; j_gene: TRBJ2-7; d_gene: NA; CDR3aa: ASSQDRAPTYEQY
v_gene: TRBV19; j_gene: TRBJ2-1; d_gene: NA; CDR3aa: ATAERARHLGIDNNEQF
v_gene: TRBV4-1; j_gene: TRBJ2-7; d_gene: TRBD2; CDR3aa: ASRPTGTSGSYEQY
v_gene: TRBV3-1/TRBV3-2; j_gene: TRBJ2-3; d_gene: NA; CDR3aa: ASSQVLHTQY
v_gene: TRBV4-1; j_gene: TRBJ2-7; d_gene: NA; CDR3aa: ASSQDVGSREQY
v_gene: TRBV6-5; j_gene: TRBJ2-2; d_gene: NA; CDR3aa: ASSPGQNTGELF
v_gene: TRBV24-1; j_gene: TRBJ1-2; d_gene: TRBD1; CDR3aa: ATSDPPGQGGGYT
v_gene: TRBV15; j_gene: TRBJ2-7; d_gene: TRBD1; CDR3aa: ATSRAGTESYEQY
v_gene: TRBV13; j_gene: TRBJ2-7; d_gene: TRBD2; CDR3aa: ASSSLAGGYEQY